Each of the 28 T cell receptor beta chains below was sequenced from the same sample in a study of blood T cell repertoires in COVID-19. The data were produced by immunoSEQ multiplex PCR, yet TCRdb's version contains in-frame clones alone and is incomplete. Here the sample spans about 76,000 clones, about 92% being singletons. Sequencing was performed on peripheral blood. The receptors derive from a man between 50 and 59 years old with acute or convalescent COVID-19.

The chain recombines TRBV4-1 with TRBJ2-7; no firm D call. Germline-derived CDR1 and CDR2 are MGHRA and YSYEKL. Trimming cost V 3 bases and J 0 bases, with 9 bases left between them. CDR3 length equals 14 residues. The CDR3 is CASSHGRSSYEQYF. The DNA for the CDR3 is TGCGCCAGCAGCCACGGAAGGAGCTCCTACGAGCAGTACTTC.

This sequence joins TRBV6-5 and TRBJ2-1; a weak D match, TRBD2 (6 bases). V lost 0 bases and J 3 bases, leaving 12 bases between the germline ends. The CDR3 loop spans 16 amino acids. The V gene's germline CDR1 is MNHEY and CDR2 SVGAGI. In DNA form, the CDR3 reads TGTGCCAGCAGTTACTCGGCGGGATTGGTCTACAATGAGCAGTTCTTC. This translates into CASSYSAGLVYNEQFF.

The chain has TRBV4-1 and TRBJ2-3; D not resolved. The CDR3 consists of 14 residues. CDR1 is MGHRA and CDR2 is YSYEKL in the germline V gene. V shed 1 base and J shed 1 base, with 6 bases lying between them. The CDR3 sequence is CASSQGLGTDTQYF. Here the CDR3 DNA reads TGCGCCAGCAGCCAAGGGCTCGGCACAGATACGCAGTATTTT.

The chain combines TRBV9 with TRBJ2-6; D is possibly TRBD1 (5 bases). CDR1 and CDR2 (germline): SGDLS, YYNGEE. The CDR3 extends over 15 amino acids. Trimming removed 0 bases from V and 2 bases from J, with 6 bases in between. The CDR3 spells CASSVVRAGANVLTF. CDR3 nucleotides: TGTGCCAGCAGCGTAGTCAGGGCTGGGGCCAACGTCCTGACTTTC.

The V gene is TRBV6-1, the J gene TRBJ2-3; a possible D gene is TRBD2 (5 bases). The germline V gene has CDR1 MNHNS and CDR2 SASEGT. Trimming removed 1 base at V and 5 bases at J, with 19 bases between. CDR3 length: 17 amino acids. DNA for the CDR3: TGTGCCAGCAGTGAAGAGGCGGGCACCAACCCCGGAGATACGCAGTATTTT. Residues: CASSEEAGTNPGDTQYF.

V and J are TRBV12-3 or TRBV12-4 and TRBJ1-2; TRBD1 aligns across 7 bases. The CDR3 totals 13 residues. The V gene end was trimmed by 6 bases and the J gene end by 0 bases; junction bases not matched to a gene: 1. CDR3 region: CASRGQTNYGYTF. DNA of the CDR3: TGTGCCAGCAGGGGACAGACTAACTATGGCTACACCTTC.

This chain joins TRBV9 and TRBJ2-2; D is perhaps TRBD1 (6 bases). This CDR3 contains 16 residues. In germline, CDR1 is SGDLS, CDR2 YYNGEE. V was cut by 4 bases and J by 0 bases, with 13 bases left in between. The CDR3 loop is CASSNLRTANTGELFF. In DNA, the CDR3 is TGTGCCAGCAGCAATCTCCGGACAGCGAACACCGGGGAGCTGTTTTTT.

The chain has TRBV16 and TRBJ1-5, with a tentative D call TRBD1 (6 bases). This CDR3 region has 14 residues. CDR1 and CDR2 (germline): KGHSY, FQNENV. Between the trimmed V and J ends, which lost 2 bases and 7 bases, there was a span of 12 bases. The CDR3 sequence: CASSQTGKWQPQHF. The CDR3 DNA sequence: TGTGCCAGCAGCCAAACAGGGAAATGGCAGCCCCAGCATTTT.

The CDR3 here is CASTLFFGYTF. The CDR3 DNA reads TGCGCCAGCACCTTATTTTTTGGCTACACCTTC. J is TRBJ1-2 and V is TRBV10-2; unclear D gene. Trimming cost V 7 bases and J 7 bases, with 10 bases left between them. The CDR3 is 11 residues long. In germline, CDR1 is WSHSY, CDR2 SAAADI.

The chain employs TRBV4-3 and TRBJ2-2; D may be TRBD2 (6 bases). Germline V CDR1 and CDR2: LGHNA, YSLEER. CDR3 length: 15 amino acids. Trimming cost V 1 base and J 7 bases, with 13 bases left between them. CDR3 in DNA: TGCGCCAGCAGCCAAGTTTCTTCGGGGGTCGGGGAGCTGTTTTTT. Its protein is CASSQVSSGVGELFF.

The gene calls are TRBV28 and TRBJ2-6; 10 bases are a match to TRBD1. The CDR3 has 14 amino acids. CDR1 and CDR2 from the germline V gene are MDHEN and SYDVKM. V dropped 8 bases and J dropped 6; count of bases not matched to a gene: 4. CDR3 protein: CASSRQGAANVLTF. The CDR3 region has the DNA TGTGCCAGCTCCCGACAGGGGGCGGCCAACGTCCTGACTTTC.

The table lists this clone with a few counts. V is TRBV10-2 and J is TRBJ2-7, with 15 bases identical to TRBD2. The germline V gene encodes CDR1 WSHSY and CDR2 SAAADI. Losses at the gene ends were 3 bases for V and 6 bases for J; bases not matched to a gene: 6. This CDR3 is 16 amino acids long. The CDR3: CASSDGGLAGGSEQYF. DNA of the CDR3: TGCGCCAGCAGTGACGGGGGACTAGCGGGAGGCAGCGAGCAGTACTTC.

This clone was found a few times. The CDR3 DNA is TGCGCCAGCAGCTTGGTCGAGGGGACAGGGGCCTACGAGCAGTACTTC. Its protein product is CASSLVEGTGAYEQYF. The rearrangement uses TRBV5-1 and TRBJ2-7, with TRBD1 matching 10 bases. CDR1 SGHRS and CDR2 YFSETQ come from the germline V gene. Trimming removed 0 bases from V and 2 bases from J; junction bases left unmatched: 5. The CDR3 is made up of 16 amino acids. The full variable domain, its missing parts supplied by reference TRBV5-1 and TRBJ2-7, is KAGVTQTPRYLIKTRGQQVTLSCSPISGHRSVSWYQQTPGQGLQFLFEYFSETQRNKGNFPGRFSGRQFSNSRSEMNVSTLELGDSALYLCASSLVEGTGAYEQYFGPGTRLTVT.

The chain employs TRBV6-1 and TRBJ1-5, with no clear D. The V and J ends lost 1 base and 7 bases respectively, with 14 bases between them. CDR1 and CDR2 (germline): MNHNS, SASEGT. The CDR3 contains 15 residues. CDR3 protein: CASSEGRGSGQPQHF. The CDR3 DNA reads TGTGCCAGCAGTGAAGGGCGAGGGAGTGGGCAGCCCCAGCATTTT.

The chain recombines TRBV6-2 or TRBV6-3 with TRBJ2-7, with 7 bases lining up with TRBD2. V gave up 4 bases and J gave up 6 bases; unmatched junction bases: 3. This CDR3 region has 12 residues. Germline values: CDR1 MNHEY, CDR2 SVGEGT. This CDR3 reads CASSSREAEQYV. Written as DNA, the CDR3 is TGTGCCAGCAGTTCCCGGGAGGCCGAGCAGTACGTC.

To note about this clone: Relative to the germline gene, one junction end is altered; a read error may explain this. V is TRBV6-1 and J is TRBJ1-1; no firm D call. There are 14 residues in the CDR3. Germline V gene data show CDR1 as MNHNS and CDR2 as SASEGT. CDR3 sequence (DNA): TGTGCCAGCAGAGAAGGTATAAAGAACACTGAAGCTTTCTTT. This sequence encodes CASREGIKNTEAFF.

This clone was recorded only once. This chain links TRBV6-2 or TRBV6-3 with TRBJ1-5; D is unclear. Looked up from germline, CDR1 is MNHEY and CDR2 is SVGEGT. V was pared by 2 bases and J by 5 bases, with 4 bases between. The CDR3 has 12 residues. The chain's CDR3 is CASSYPYQPQHF. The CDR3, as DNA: TGTGCCAGCAGTTACCCTTATCAGCCCCAGCATTTT.

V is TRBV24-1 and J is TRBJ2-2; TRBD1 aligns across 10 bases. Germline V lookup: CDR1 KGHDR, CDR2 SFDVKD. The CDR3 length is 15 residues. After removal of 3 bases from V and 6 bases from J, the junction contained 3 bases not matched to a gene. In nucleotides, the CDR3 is TGTGCCACCAGTGATGCCGGGACAGGGGCCGGGGAGCTGTTTTTT. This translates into CATSDAGTGAGELFF.

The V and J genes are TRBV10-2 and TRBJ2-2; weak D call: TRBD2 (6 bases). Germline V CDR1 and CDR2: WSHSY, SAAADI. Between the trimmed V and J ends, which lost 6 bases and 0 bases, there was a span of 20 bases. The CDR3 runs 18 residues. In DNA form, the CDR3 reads TGCGCCAGCAGGGGGGGAGTGGGGGGAAAATCGAACACCGGGGAGCTGTTTTTT. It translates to CASRGGVGGKSNTGELFF.

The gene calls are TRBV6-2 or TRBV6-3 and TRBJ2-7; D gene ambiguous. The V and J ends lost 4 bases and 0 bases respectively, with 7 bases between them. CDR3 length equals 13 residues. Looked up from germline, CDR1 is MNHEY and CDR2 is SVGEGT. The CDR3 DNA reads TGTGCCAGCAGTTTTGGCGGCTCCTACGAGCAGTACGTC. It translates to CASSFGGSYEQYV.

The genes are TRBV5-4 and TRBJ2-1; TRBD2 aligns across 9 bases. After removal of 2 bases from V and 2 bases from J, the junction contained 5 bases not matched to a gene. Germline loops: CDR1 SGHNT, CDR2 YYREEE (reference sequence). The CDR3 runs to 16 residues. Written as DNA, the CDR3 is TGTGCCAGCAGCTTCGTGGGCGGGGGGGCCTACAATGAGCAGTTCTTC. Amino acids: CASSFVGGGAYNEQFF.

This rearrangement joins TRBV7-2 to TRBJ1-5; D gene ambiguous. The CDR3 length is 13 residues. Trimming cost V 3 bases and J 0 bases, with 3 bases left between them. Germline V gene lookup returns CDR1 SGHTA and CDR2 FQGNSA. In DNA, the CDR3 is TGTGCCAGCAGCTTTTATAGCAATCAGCCCCAGCATTTT. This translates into CASSFYSNQPQHF.

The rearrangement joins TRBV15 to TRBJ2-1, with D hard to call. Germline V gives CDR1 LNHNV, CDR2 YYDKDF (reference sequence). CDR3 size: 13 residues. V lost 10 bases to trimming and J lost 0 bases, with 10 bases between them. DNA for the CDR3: TGTGCCATCAGACTTAGCTCCTACAATGAGCAGTTCTTC. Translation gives CAIRLSSYNEQFF.

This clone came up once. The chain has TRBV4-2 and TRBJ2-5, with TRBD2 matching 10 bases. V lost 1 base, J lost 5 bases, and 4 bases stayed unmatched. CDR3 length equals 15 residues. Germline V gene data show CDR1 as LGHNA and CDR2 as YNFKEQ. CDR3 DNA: TGTGCCAGCAGCCAAGTCACTAGCGGGGTCGAGACCCAGTACTTC. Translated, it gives CASSQVTSGVETQYF.

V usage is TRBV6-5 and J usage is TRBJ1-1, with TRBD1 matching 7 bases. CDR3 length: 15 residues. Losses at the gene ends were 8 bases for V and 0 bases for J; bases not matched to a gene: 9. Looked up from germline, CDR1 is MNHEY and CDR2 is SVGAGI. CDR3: CASGRQGTMNTEAFF. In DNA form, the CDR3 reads TGTGCCAGCGGACGACAGGGAACCATGAACACTGAAGCTTTCTTT.

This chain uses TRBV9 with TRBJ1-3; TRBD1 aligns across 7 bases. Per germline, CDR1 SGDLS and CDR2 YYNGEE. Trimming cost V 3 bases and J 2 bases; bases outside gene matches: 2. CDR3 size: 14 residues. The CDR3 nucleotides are TGTGCCAGCAGCGCCGGGACAGCTGGAAACACCATATATTTT. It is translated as CASSAGTAGNTIYF.

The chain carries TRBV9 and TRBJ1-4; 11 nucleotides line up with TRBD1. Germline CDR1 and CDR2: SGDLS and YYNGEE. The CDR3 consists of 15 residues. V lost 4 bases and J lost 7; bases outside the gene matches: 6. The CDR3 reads CASSPLGQGGEKLFF. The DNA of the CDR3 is TGTGCCAGCAGCCCCCTGGGACAGGGGGGTGAAAAACTGTTTTTT.

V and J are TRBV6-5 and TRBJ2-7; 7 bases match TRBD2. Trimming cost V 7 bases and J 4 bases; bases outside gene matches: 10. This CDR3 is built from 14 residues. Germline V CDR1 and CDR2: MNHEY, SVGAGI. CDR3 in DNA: TGTGCCAGCAAAGCAATGAGGGGAGGGTACGAGCAGTACGTC. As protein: CASKAMRGGYEQYV.